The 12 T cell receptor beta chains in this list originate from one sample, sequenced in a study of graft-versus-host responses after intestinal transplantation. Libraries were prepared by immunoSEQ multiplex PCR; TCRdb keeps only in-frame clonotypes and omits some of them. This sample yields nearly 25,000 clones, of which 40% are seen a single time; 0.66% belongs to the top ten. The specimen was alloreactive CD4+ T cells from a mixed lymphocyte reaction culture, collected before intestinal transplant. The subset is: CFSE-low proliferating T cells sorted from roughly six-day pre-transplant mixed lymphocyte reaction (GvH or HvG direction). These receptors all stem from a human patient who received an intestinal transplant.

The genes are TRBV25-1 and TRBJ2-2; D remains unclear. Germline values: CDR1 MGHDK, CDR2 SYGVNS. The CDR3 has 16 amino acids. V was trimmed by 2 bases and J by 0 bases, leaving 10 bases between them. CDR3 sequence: CASSELTVSNTGELFF. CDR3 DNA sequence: TGTGCCAGCAGTGAACTCACAGTATCGAACACCGGGGAGCTGTTTTTT.

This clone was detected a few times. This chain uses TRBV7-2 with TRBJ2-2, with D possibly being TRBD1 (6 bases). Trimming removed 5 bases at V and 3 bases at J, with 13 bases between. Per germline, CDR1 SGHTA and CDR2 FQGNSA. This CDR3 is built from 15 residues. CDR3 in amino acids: CASSPGDSDTGELFF. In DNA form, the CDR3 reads TGTGCCAGCAGCCCAGGGGATAGCGACACCGGGGAGCTGTTTTTT.

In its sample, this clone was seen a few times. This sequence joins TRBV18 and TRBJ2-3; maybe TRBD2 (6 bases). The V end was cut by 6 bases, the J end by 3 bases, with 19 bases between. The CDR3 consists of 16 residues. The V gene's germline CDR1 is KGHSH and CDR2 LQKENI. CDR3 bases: TGTGCCAGCTCGGTCAGAGGGGACTCACGAACAGATACGCAGTATTTT. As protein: CASSVRGDSRTDTQYF.

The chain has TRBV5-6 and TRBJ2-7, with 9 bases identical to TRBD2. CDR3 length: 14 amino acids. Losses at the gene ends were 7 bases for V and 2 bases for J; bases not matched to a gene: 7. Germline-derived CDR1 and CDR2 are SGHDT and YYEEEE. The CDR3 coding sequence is TGTGCCAGCGACAGCGGGGGGCTAACCTACGAGCAGTACTTC. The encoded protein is CASDSGGLTYEQYF.

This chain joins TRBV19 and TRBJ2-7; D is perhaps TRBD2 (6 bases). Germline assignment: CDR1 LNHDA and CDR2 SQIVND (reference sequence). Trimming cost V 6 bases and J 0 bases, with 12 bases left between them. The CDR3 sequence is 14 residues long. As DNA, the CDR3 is TGTGCCAGTAGCCCTGGCGGGGCCTCCTACGAGCAGTACTTC. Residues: CASSPGGASYEQYF. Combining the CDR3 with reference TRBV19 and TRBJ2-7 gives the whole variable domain DGGITQSPKYLFRKEGQNVTLSCEQNLNHDAMYWYRQDPGQGLRLIYYSQIVNDFQKGDIAEGYSVSREKKESFPLTVTSAQKNPTAFYLCASSPGGASYEQYFGPGTRLTVT.

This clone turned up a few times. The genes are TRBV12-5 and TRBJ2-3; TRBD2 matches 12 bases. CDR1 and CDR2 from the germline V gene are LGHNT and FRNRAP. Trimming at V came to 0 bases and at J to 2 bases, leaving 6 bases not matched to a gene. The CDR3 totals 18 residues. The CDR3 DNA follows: TGTGCTAGTGGTTTGGTTTGGACTAGCGGGGCGTACACAGATACGCAGTATTTT. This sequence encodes CASGLVWTSGAYTDTQYF.

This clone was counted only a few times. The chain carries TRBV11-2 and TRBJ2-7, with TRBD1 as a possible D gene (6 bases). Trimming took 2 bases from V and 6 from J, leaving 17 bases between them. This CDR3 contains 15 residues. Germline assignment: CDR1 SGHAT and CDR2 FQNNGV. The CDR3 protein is CASSLIPGVPLEQYF. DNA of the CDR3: TGTGCCAGCAGCTTAATTCCAGGGGTTCCCCTCGAGCAGTACTTC.

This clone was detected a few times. Written as DNA, the CDR3 is TGTGCCAGCAGCCAAAGGCAGGGGCGAGCTTTCTTT. Translation gives CASSQRQGRAFF. The rearrangement uses TRBV16 and TRBJ1-1, with D possibly being TRBD1 (6 bases). V was pared by 2 bases and J by 10 bases, with 11 bases between. The CDR3 sequence is 12 residues long. Germline V gene data show CDR1 as KGHSY and CDR2 as FQNENV.

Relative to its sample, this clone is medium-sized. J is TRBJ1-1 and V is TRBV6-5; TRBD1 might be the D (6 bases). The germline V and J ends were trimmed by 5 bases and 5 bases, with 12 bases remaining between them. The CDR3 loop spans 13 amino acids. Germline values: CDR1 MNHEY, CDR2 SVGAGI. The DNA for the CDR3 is TGTGCCAGCAGTAGAACAGGGTTGACTGAAGCTTTCTTT. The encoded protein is CASSRTGLTEAFF.

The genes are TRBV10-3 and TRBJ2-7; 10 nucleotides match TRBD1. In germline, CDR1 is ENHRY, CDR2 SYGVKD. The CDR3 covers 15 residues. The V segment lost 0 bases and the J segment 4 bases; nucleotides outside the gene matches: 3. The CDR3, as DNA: TGTGCCATCAGTGAGTCGACAGGGGGCTCGTACGAGCAGTACTTC. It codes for CAISESTGGSYEQYF.

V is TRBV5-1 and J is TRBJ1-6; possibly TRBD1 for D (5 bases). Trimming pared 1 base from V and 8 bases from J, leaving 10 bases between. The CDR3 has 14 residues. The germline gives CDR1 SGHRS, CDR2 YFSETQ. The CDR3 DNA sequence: TGCGCCAGCAGCTTGATAGGGGTTGATTCACCCCTCCACTTT. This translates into CASSLIGVDSPLHF.

CDR3 bases: TGCAGCGGGTGGGGACAGGGCCTCGAGCAGTTCTTC. Protein: CSGWGQGLEQFF. This chain uses TRBV29-1 with TRBJ2-1; 9 bases map to TRBD1. The V and J ends lost 7 bases and 10 bases, in that order; junction bases with no gene match: 8. Germline V lookup: CDR1 SQVTM, CDR2 ANQGSEA. The CDR3 is made up of 12 amino acids.